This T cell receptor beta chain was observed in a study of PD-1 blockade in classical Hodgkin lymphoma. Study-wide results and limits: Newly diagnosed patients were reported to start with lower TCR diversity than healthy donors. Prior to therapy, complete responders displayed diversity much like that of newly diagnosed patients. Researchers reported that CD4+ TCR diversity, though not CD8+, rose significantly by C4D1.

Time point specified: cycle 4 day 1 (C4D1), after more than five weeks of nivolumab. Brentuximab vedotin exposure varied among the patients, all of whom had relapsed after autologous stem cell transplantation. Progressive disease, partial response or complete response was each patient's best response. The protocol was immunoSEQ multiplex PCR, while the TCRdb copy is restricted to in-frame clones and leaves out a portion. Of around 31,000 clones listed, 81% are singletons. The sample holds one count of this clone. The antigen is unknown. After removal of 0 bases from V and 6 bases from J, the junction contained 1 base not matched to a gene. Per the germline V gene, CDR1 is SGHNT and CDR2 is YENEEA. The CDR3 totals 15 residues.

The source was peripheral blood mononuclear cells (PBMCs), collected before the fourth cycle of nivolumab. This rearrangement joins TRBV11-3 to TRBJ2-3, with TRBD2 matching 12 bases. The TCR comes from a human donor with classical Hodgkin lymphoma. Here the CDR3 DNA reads TGTGCCAGCAGCTTAGAAGGGACTAGCGGGGATACGCAGTATTTT. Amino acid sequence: CASSLEGTSGDTQYF.